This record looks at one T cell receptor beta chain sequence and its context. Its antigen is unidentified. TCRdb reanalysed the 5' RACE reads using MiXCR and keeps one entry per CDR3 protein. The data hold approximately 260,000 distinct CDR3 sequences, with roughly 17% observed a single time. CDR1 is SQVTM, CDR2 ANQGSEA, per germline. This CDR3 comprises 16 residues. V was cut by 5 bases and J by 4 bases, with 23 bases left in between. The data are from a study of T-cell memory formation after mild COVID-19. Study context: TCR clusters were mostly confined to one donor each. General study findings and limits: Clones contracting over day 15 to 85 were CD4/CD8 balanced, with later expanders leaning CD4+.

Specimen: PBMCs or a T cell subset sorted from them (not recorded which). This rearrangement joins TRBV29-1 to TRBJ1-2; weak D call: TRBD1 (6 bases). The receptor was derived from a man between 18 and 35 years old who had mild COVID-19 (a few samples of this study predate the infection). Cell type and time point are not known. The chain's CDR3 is CSVPIQTGEGVYGYTF. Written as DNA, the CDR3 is TGCAGCGTTCCGATTCAGACAGGAGAGGGTGTCTATGGCTACACCTTC.